This T cell receptor (beta chain) was found in a study of T-cell reconstitution after alpha-beta-depleted transplantation in children (dated by TCRdb to 2016 to 2017). At the level of the whole study: The study quantitatively tracked T-cell immune reconstitution after TCRalphabeta/CD19-depleted allogeneic hematopoietic cell transplantation in children using TCR repertoire profiling. What the study reported, not specific to this receptor: Hyperexpanded clone frequencies declined over subsequent months; after one year, T-cell counts and TCRbeta diversity were mostly attributed to newly produced T cells. In some patients, the high TCRbeta diversity seen at day 60 was put down to recipient T cells and intrathymic progenitors that had survived conditioning. The apparently early alphabetaT-cell count recovery about two months after transplant was reportedly dependent on only several hundred rapidly expanded clones derived from non-depleted graft cells.

Library construction relied on PCR. Instrument on record: Illumina HiSeq 2500. TCR libraries were prepared with molecular barcoding, using unique molecular identifiers to normalize TCRbeta repertoire quantification. TCRdb reprocessing: public reads trimmed at Q25 with fastp, clones called with MiXCR, in-frame beta chains kept. Identical CDR3 protein sequences are pooled into one entry, listed with their most common genes and DNA. The sample includes around 700,000 distinct CDR3 sequences, with roughly 13% observed a single time. The biggest ten clones account for 0.79% of the sample. The CDR3 has 15 amino acids, counting the end cysteine and phenylalanine. The sequence is cut down to CDR3 DNA, 45 bases in frame from base 1. V drops 0 bases and J drops 3 bases, leaving 9 bases in between. CDR1 and CDR2 are drawn from the germline V gene (reference sequence): LGHDT, YNNKEL. This clonotype was counted ten times or more. Its antigen is still unknown. Base qualities are not provided; no much larger clone lies one nucleotide away.

What this sample's treatment or condition label stands for: allogeneic hematopoietic cell transplantation with graft depleted of TCRalphabeta T cells and CD19 B cells. TCRalphabeta/CD19-depleted allogeneic hematopoietic cell grafts were given to the transplant recipients, all of whom were children. This receptor was identified in a girl aged 2 to 10 with congenital amegakaryocytic thrombocytopenia, due to receive a stem cell transplant. The source material was PBMCs, sampled before TCRalphabeta/CD19-depleted stem cell transplant. The rearrangement joined TRBV3-1 to TRBJ2-1; the D gene cannot be resolved reliably. The DNA sequence follows: TGTGCCAGCAGCCAAGATTTGGGTAGCTACAATGAGCAGTTCTTC. Its translation reads: CASSQDLGSYNEQFF.